The T cell receptor beta chain under discussion was sequenced for a study of T cell changes during pregnancy in multiple sclerosis. Clones were sequenced by immunoSEQ multiplex PCR, and TCRdb holds only the in-frame ones, with some missing. The sample shows about 49,000 clones, just under 95% of them seen only once. The CDR3 spans 15 residues. Germline assignment: CDR1 MNHEY and CDR2 SVGAGI. V was pared by 4 bases and J by 9 bases, with 9 bases of the junction left unmatched. Sequencing was performed on CD8+ T cells from peripheral blood mononuclear cells, taken in the first trimester of pregnancy. The TCR originated in a female donor with multiple sclerosis, enrolled in a pregnancy study. The chain has TRBV6-5 and TRBJ2-1; 10 positions agree with TRBD1. This CDR3 is CASSWTGGREGEQFF. DNA of the CDR3: TGTGCCAGCAGTTGGACAGGGGGAAGGGAGGGTGAGCAGTTCTTC.